These 14 T cell receptor beta chains were all obtained from the same sample, sequenced in a study of regulatory T cells in long-lasting Graves disease. TCR beta libraries were built with iRepertoire HTBI primers and Arm-PCR of CDR3 regions. From the multiplex PCR reads, TCRdb called clonotypes with MiXCR, one entry per CDR3 protein. The profile shows 600,000 to 850,000 distinct CDR3 sequences, 25% to 30% of them singletons. The time point here: persistent/refractory GD, antithyroid drugs over 5 years with positive TRAb. The TCR library was prepared using RNA isolated from PBMCs. The sequencing used peripheral blood mononuclear cells (PBMCs), collected when the disease was refractory, from a patient treated with antithyroid drugs. The receptors derive from a female donor with Graves disease.

The V and J genes are TRBV6-5 and TRBJ1-2; D ambiguous. The CDR3 sequence is 13 residues long. CDR1 is MNHEY, CDR2 SVGAGI, per germline. V lost 0 bases and J lost 8, with 10 bases in between. The CDR3 bases are TGTGCCAGCAGTTACTCCTTCGACGGCGGCTACACCTTC. Protein: CASSYSFDGGYTF.

This clonotype was seen a handful of times. V is TRBV6-5 and J is TRBJ1-6, with D tentatively TRBD1 (6 bases). Germline values: CDR1 MNHEY, CDR2 SVGAGI. V shed 2 bases and J shed 8 bases, with 13 bases lying between them. The CDR3 is 15 residues long. The CDR3: CASSYRTVSYSPLHF. The CDR3 region has the DNA TGTGCCAGCAGTTACCGGACAGTATCTTATTCACCCCTCCACTTT.

With regard to this clonotype: A single base separates this from a much larger clone, so it may be a read error. The rearrangement uses TRBV27 and TRBJ2-7; D unclear. V lost 4 bases to trimming and J lost 0 bases, with 7 bases between them. Per the germline V gene, CDR1 is MNHEY and CDR2 is SMNVEV (reference sequence). The CDR3 is made up of 13 amino acids. Here the CDR3 reads CASSYTSSYEQYF. CDR3 coding DNA: TGTGCCAGCAGTTACACGAGCTCCTACGAGCAGTACTTC.

The chain employs TRBV30 and TRBJ1-2; D possibly corresponds to TRBD1 (5 bases). Per the germline V gene, CDR1 is GTSNPN and CDR2 is SVGIG (reference sequence). V lost 4 bases to trimming and J lost 8 bases, with 14 bases between them. The CDR3 is 12 amino acids. The CDR3 DNA follows: TGTGCCTGGACCAGGGCCCTAGGAGGCTACACCTTC. Residues: CAWTRALGGYTF.

Comments on this clonotype: A much larger clonotype is one base distant, so this may be a read error. The conserved final phenylalanine or tryptophan is absent from the CDR3, which likely points to a read error. This chain links TRBV5-1 with TRBJ1-5, with unresolved D. Germline values: CDR1 SGHRS, CDR2 YFSETQ. V was trimmed by 0 bases and J by 6 bases, leaving 10 bases between them. This CDR3 has 14 residues. The CDR3 sequence: CASSLEGKAQPQHL. The DNA of the CDR3 is TGCGCCAGCAGCTTGGAGGGTAAGGCTCAGCCCCAGCATCTT.

The gene calls are TRBV19 and TRBJ1-1; 9 bases fit TRBD1. The junction had 7 bases not matched to a gene; V was cut back by 7 bases and J by 4 bases. The CDR3 loop spans 14 amino acids. CDR1 LNHDA and CDR2 SQIVND come from the germline V gene (reference sequence). The CDR3 loop is CASTPTGGFTEAFF. The CDR3 region has the DNA TGTGCCAGTACGCCAACAGGGGGCTTCACTGAAGCTTTCTTT.

This clonotype was detected only a few times. V gene TRBV5-6 combines with J gene TRBJ2-5, with a possible D match to TRBD1 (5 bases). The germline V gene encodes CDR1 SGHDT and CDR2 YYEEEE. The V end was cut by 0 bases, the J end by 6 bases, with 9 bases between. This CDR3 spans 13 amino acids. The CDR3 spells CASSLVQGKTQYF. CDR3 DNA sequence: TGTGCCAGCAGCTTGGTCCAGGGTAAGACCCAGTACTTC. The full variable domain, completed using reference TRBV5-6 and TRBJ2-5, is DAGVTQSPTHLIKTRGQQVTLRCSPKSGHDTVSWYQQALGQGPQFIFQYYEEEERQRGNFPDRFSGHQFPNYSSELNVNALLLGDSALYLCASSLVQGKTQYFGPGTRLLVL.

This clonotype was counted a few times. V and J are TRBV28 and TRBJ1-6; unclear D gene. Germline V gene lookup returns CDR1 MDHEN and CDR2 SYDVKM. The length of the CDR3 is 15 residues. Trimming removed 10 bases from V and 6 bases from J, with 19 bases in between. The CDR3 sequence: CAIRPPGEGNSPLHF. In DNA form, the CDR3 reads TGTGCCATTCGGCCCCCGGGCGAGGGTAATTCACCCCTCCACTTT.

This clonotype came up a few times. The junction shows a germline mismatch at one end, possibly a read error. The chain uses TRBV20-1 and TRBJ1-5; D is unclear. There are 14 residues in the CDR3. Germline CDR1 is DFQATT and CDR2 is SNEGSKA (reference sequence). DNA for the CDR3: TGCAGTGCTAGGCGTACTGGGAGCAATGAGCCCCAGCATTTT. The encoded protein is CSARRTGSNEPQHF.

The chain employs TRBV9 and TRBJ2-2; no firm D call. Germline CDR1 is SGDLS and CDR2 is YYNGEE. CDR3 length equals 13 residues. Trimming stripped 3 bases from V and 2 bases from J, with 5 bases between. DNA for the CDR3: TGTGCCAGCAGCGCCCATAACACCGGGGAGCTGTTTTTT. It translates to CASSAHNTGELFF.

This clonotype showed up just a few times. The chain recombines TRBV5-1 with TRBJ2-7; 7 bases are shared with TRBD1. Germline trimming cut 5 bases from V and 2 bases from J; bases unmatched to any gene: 7. This CDR3 is built from 14 residues. CDR1 is SGHRS, CDR2 YFSETQ, per germline. The CDR3, as DNA: TGCGCCAGCAGGACCTACACAGGGGCCTACGAGCAGTACTTC. Amino acid sequence: CASRTYTGAYEQYF.

The V gene is TRBV20-1, the J gene TRBJ1-2; the match to TRBD1 covers 10 bases. Trimming at V came to 5 bases and at J to 8 bases, leaving 5 bases not matched to a gene. The germline V gene encodes CDR1 DFQATT and CDR2 SNEGSKA (reference sequence). The CDR3 runs 12 residues. The CDR3 DNA reads as TGCAGTGCTCGGGACAGGGGAAAGGGCTACACCTTC. Amino acids: CSARDRGKGYTF.

The chain joins TRBV4-3 to TRBJ2-2, with D possibly matching TRBD2 (6 bases). Trimming pared 1 base from V and 4 bases from J, leaving 7 bases between. The CDR3 runs 14 residues. Germline loops: CDR1 LGHNA, CDR2 YSLEER. The CDR3 reads CASSQAGVTGELFF. The CDR3 DNA sequence: TGCGCCAGCAGCCAAGCGGGAGTCACCGGGGAGCTGTTTTTT.

This clonotype was seen only a few times. The rearrangement links TRBV3-1 to TRBJ2-7; D is undetermined. The CDR3 is made up of 13 amino acids. Between the trimmed V and J ends, which lost 0 bases and 7 bases, there was a span of 10 bases. CDR1 and CDR2 from the germline V gene are LGHDT and YNNKEL (reference sequence). In nucleotides, the CDR3 is TGTGCCAGCAGCCAAGACCGGGTGGGAGAGCAGTACTTC. This encodes CASSQDRVGEQYF.